Sequencing of this TCR beta chain was carried out in a study of blood T cell repertoires in COVID-19. On the study more broadly: The cDNA or gDNA used as material had been derived from T cells, B-cell-depleted T cells, or PBMCs.

Data came from immunoSEQ multiplex PCR; TCRdb stores just in-frame clones and leaves some out. Altogether about 190,000 clones are present, more than 75% being singletons, with the ten largest covering less than 20%. This CDR3 is built from 16 residues. Per the germline V gene, CDR1 is MDHEN and CDR2 is SYDVKM. Trimming cost V 4 bases and J 3 bases; bases outside gene matches: 7. Sequencing used PBMCs or T cells enriched from blood (not recorded which). This TCR came from a woman aged 45-65 years with acute COVID-19. V gene TRBV28 combines with J gene TRBJ2-5; 11 bases fit TRBD1. Written as DNA, the CDR3 is TGTGCCAGCAGTTCTAGGGACAGGGGGAGGGAAGAGACCCAGTACTTC. Encoded protein: CASSSRDRGREETQYF. The complete variable domain, with remaining parts taken from reference TRBV28 and TRBJ2-5, reads DVKVTQSSRYLVKRTGEKVFLECVQDMDHENMFWYRQDPGLGLRLIYFSYDVKMKEKGDIPEGYSVSREKKERFSLILESASTNQTSMYLCASSSRDRGREETQYFGPGTRLLVL.